This T cell receptor beta chain was identified in a study of T cells after yellow fever vaccination (dated by TCRdb to about 2019). A note on the overall study: The SMART-Seq v4 Ultra Low Input RNA kit was used to prepare libraries from fractions with low cell numbers. To follow T-cell clones before and after both primary and booster YFV17D yellow fever vaccination, bulk TCR alpha and beta repertoires underwent longitudinal sequencing. The cohort comprised two healthy male donors, one aged 18 to 30 and one aged 30 to 40 years. Blood samples were taken at several timepoints before and after primary and secondary immunization, and bulk PBMC replicates and cell subsets were isolated.

In light of the paper, this sample's treatment or condition label describes: live attenuated yellow fever vaccine strain. At every blood-draw timepoint, two biological replicates of bulk PBMCs were collected. PBMCs were isolated from peripheral blood using a standard Ficoll-Paque protocol. TriZol was used to extract RNA from bulk PBMCs, CD4 and CD8 fractions, and dextramer-positive and dextramer-negative fractions. From the cysteine up to the phenylalanine, the CDR3 has a length of 16 residues. Only the CDR3 region is kept as DNA, spanning 48 bases read in frame from base 1. From the germline V gene, CDR1 is LGHNA and CDR2 is YSLEER. V lost 5 bases and J lost 2 bases; the stretch between them is 17 bases long. Findings and caveats that apply to the study as a whole: Because abundant contaminating clonotypes from the bulk population could be contained in FACS-sorted repertoires, computational filtering was required. Because the study included only a couple of donors, the extent to which the findings can be generalized is limited. The secondary T-cell response was weaker than the primary response but faster, peaking on day 5 instead of day 15. A small share of clonotypes occurred in both CD4 and CD8 compartments, likely arising from convergent recombination. After the booster, most clones that had expanded after primary vaccination were detected again (around 96% of CD4 and around nine tenths of CD8), suggesting broad maintenance of memory.

This clonotype turned up a few times. Its antigen is currently not known. No base qualities exist here, and no much larger clone lies one base off it. The data were produced on an Illumina NovaSeq 6000. Synthesis of TCR cDNA relied on 5'RACE template switching, a step that introduced a universal primer site along with unique molecular identifiers. cDNA synthesis was primed from both the TCR alpha and TCR beta constant segments. Two PCR steps were used to amplify libraries, with sample barcodes and sequencing adapters being added in the second step. Sequencing of the libraries was done on either Illumina HiSeq 2500 (2x100 bp) or NovaSeq (2x150 bp). The authors' pipeline ran thus. MIGEC was used to demultiplex reads and collapse the reads into UMI consensus sequences, and MiXCR was used for V(D)J alignment. Vaccine-responding clonotypes were defined with edgeR using replicate PBMC samples, requiring FDR below 0.01 and a log2 fold change above 5 up to day 15. CD4 or CD8 identity was assigned to each bulk clonotype according to whether the clonotype was present at higher abundance in the sequenced CD4 repertoire or the sequenced CD8 repertoire. Through fastp at Q25 and MiXCR, TCRdb rebuilt clones from the public reads, retaining in-frame beta chains. Entries that share a CDR3 protein sequence are merged under the most common genes and DNA. Clone size and V and J calls follow TCRdb, not the original study. Recorded for this sample are hundreds of thousands of distinct CDR3 sequences; about 17% of them occurred a single time. 18% of the sample comes from the top ten.

The clonotype was recovered from a young man who received the YFV17D yellow fever vaccine. The specimen comprised PBMCs, sampled before the yellow fever booster vaccination. The chain couples TRBV4-3 to TRBJ2-3; the D region may be TRBD1 or TRBD2, each matching 6 bases equally. The DNA is as follows: TGCGCCAGCAGCACACAAAAAGGGGGGTACACAGATACGCAGTATTTT. The encoded protein is CASSTQKGGYTDTQYF.